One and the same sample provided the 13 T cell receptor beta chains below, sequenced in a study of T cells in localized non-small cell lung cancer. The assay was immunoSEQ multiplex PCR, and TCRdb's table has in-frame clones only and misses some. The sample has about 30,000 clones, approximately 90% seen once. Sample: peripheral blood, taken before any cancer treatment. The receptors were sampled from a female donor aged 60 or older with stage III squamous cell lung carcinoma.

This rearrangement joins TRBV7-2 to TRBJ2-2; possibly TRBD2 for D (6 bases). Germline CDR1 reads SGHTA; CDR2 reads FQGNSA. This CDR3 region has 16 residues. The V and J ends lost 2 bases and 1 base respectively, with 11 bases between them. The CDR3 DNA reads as TGTGCCAGCAGCTTACCCGGGAGAGGGAACACCGGGGAGCTGTTTTTT. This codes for CASSLPGRGNTGELFF.

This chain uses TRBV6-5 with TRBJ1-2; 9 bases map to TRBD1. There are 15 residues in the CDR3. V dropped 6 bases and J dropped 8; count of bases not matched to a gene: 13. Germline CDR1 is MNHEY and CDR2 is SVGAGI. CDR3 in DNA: TGTGCCAGCAGCCCTACGCCGACAGGGGGAAGAGGCTACACCTTC. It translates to CASSPTPTGGRGYTF.

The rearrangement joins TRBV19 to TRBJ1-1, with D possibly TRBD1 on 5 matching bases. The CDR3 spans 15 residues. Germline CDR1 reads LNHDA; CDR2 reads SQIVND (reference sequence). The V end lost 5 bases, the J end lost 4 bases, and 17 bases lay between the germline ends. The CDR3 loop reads CASSVTDTGSTEAFF. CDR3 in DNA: TGTGCCAGTAGTGTTACGGACACGGGAAGCACTGAAGCTTTCTTT.

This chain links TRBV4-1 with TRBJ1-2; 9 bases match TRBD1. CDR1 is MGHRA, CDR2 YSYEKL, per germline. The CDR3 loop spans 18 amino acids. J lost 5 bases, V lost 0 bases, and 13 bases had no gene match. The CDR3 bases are TGCGCCAGCAGCCAAGACGGGACAGGGAGGGGAGGAAGGTATGGCTACACCTTC. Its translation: CASSQDGTGRGGRYGYTF.

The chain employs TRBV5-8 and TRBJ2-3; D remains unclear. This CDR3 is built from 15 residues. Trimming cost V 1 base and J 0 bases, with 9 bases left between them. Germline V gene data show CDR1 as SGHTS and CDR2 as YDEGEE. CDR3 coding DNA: TGTGCCAGCAGCTTGAGTGGGATTAGCACAGATACGCAGTATTTT. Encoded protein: CASSLSGISTDTQYF.

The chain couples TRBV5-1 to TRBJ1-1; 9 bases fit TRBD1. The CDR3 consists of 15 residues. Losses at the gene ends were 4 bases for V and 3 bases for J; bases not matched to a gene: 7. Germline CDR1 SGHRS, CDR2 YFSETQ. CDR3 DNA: TGCGCCAGCAGCAGGGGGACAGGGAAGGACACTGAAGCTTTCTTT. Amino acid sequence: CASSRGTGKDTEAFF.

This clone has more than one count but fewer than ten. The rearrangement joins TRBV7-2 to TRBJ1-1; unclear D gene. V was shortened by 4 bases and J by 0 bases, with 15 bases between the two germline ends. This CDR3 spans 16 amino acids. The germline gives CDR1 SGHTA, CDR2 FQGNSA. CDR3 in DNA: TGTGCCAGCAGCTCCCCAGGAGCGGCTTTGAACACTGAAGCTTTCTTT. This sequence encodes CASSSPGAALNTEAFF. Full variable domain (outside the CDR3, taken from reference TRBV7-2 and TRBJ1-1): GAGVSQSPSNKVTEKGKDVELRCDPISGHTALYWYRQSLGQGLEFLIYFQGNSAPDKSGLPSDRFSAERTGGSVSTLTIQRTQQEDSAVYLCASSSPGAALNTEAFFGQGTRLTVV.

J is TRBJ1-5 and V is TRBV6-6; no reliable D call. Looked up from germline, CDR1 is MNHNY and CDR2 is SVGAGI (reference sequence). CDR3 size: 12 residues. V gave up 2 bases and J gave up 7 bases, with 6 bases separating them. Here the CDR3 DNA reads TGTGCCAGCAGTTACGGTGTGCAGCCCCAGCATTTT. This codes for CASSYGVQPQHF.

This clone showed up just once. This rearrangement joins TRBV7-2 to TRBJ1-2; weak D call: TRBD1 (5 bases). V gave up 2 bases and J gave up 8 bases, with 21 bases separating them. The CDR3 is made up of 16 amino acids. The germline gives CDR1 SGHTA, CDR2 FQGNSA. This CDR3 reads CASSLSAGTVPSGYTF. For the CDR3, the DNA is TGTGCCAGCAGCTTATCAGCAGGGACGGTGCCGAGCGGCTACACCTTC.

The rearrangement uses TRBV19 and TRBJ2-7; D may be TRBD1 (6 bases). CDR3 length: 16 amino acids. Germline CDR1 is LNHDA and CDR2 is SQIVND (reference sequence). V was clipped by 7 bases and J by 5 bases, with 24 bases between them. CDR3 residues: CASMEGTINSTNEQYF. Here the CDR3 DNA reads TGTGCCAGTATGGAAGGGACAATTAACAGTACCAACGAGCAGTACTTC.

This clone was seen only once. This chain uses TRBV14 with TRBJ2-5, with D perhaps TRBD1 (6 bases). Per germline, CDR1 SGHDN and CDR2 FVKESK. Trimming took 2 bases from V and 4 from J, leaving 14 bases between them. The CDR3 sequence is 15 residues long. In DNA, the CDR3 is TGTGCCAGCAGCCAATACAGGGCCCTGGGAGAGACCCAGTACTTC. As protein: CASSQYRALGETQYF.

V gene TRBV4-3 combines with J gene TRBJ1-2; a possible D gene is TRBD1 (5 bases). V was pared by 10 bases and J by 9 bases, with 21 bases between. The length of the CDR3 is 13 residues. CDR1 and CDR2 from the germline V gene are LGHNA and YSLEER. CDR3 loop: CANLWVGVCRYTF. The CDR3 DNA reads TGCGCCAACCTGTGGGTGGGGGTTTGTCGCTACACCTTC.

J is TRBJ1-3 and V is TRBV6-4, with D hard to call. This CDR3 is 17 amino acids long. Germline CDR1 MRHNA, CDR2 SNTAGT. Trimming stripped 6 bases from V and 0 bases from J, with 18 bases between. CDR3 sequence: CASSPDGPPYSGNTIYF. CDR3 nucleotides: TGTGCCAGCAGCCCAGACGGACCCCCTTACTCTGGAAACACCATATATTTT.